The clone carrying this T cell receptor beta chain was recorded many times. As yet, its antigen is unknown. These data come from a study of T cells in Graves' hyperthyroidism and ophthalmopathy. About the research overall: Peripheral blood samples were taken at initial diagnosis, prior to any treatment.

It was RNA transcripts that yielded the amplified TCR beta CDR3 regions. A first-round RT-PCR of the TCR CDR3 used the HTBI primer set. Via MiXCR, TCRdb re-called the multiplex PCR reads, giving one row per CDR3 protein. The sample has roughly 640,000 distinct CDR3 sequences; roughly a sixth are singletons. Study conclusions and caveats: Within blood appeared most thyroid clonotypes that had expanded above 0.001. The model made its ophthalmopathy prediction, and onset followed a median around six months later. A 13 V-J model separated ophthalmopathy from stable hyperthyroidism.

The sample taken for sequencing was blood. The receptor comes from a woman aged 40 to 55 with Graves' ophthalmopathy.

The CDR3 sequence is CASSYEGQHTEAFF. CDR3 bases: TGTGCCAGCAGTTACGAAGGACAGCACACTGAAGCTTTCTTT. V gene TRBV6-5 combines with J gene TRBJ1-1; D is perhaps TRBD1 (6 bases). The CDR3 contains 14 residues. Trimming pared 2 bases from V and 3 bases from J, leaving 10 bases between. Germline assignment: CDR1 MNHEY and CDR2 SVGAGI.